This TCR beta chain was captured by sequencing in a study of beta chain features in type 1 diabetes. Points from the study as a whole: For type 1 diabetes patients, VDJ junctions showed fewer insertions and more deletions.

The CDR3 is made up of 12 amino acids. Trimming stripped 2 bases from V and 4 bases from J, with 4 bases between. Germline V CDR1 and CDR2: SGHTA, FQGTGA. Since all of the isolated RNA was reverse transcribed, expressed TCRB transcripts were what got sequenced. Mean read depth for naive, central memory and regulatory T cell samples was 3 million to 4.5 million reads. Repertoires were generated with immunoSEQ multiplex PCR, while TCRdb's copy carries only in-frame clones and drops some. The sample includes roughly 140,000 clones, 8.5% to 14% of them seen just once. This clone was seen once. What it recognizes is unknown. Each population that was sorted was more than 95% pure.

This sequence joins TRBV7-3 and TRBJ2-3; D is unclear. The sample comprised central memory CD4+ T cells from blood. This clonotype was obtained from a man between 18 and 35 years old in good health. The CDR3 region has the DNA TGTGCCAGCAGCTTACCCCCAGATACGCAGTATTTT. Translation gives CASSLPPDTQYF.